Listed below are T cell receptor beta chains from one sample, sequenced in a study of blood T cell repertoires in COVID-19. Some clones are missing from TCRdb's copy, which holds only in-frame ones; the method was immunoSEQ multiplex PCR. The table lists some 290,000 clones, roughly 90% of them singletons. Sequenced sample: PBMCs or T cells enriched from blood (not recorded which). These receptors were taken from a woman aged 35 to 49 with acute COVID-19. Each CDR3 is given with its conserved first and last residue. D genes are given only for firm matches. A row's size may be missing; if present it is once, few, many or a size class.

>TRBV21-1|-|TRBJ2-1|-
TGTGCCAGCAGCTGGGGGTCAGCAGGGGTCGATGAGCAGTTCTTC
CASSWGSAGVDEQFF
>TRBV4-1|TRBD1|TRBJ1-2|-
TGCGCCAGCAGCCAAAGCCCGATGAGGGACAGCCTAAGCGGCTACACCTTC
CASSQSPMRDSLSGYTF
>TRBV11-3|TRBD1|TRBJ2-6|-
TGTGCCAGCAGCTTAGAGGACAGGACCTACTCTGGGGCCAACGTCCTGACTTTC
CASSLEDRTYSGANVLTF
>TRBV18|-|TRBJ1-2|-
TGTGCCAGCTCACCACCTCAGGGCCGCTATGGCTACACCTTC
CASSPPQGRYGYTF
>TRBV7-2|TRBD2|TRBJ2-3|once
TGTGCCAGCAGCTTAGTGGGACTAGCGGGAGGGCCAACAGATACGCAGTATTTT
CASSLVGLAGGPTDTQYF
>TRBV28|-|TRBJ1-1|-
TGTGCCAGCAGCCTCGGGGGTTTGAACACTGAAGCTTTCTTT
CASSLGGLNTEAFF
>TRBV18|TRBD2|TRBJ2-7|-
TGTGCCAGCTCAAGTGCTAGCGGAATATCCTACGAGCAGTACTTC
CASSSASGISYEQYF
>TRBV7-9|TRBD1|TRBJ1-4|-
TGTGCCAGCAGCTTAGGGGACAGTAATGAAAAACTGTTTTTT
CASSLGDSNEKLFF
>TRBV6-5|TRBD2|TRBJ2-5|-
TGTGCCATCTTTAGCGGGGGGAGGGTCTCGCAGTACTTC
CAIFSGGRVSQYF
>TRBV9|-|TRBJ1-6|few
TGTGCCAGCAGCGCATCGACAGGCGAAAATTCACCCCTCCACTTT
CASSASTGENSPLHF
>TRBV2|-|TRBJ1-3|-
TGTGCCAGCAGGACCCAGGGTTTTGCTGGAAACACCATATATTTT
CASRTQGFAGNTIYF